A single sample gave rise to the 27 T cell receptor beta chains below, sequenced in a study of beta chain features in type 1 diabetes. The investigators reverse transcribed all of the isolated RNA, so they sequenced expressed TCRB transcripts. This table comes from immunoSEQ multiplex PCR, and its TCRdb copy is limited to in-frame clones, with some not included. The top ten hold approximately 0.015% of the sample, which has a few hundred thousand clones, approximately 12% seen once. The sample was naive CD4+ T cells from blood. All receptors derive from a man aged 18-30 years in good health.

The genes are TRBV2 and TRBJ1-2; D may be TRBD1 (5 bases). The CDR3 covers 16 residues. V was trimmed by 2 bases and J by 5 bases, leaving 18 bases between them. From germline, CDR1 is SNHLY and CDR2 FYNNEI. As DNA, the CDR3 is TGTGCCAGCAGTGAACAAGGAGGGGTCGACGGGTATGGCTACACCTTC. Protein sequence: CASSEQGGVDGYGYTF.

This clone showed up just a few times. The V and J genes are TRBV30 and TRBJ1-4, with D perhaps matching TRBD1 (5 bases). The CDR3 runs to 14 residues. CDR1 and CDR2 (germline): GTSNPN, SVGIG (reference sequence). V was cut by 3 bases and J by 7 bases, with 15 bases left in between. CDR3 nucleotides: TGTGCCTGGAGGGCCCTGACAGTTGGTGAAAAACTGTTTTTT. Protein sequence: CAWRALTVGEKLFF.

This chain joins TRBV7-6 and TRBJ1-5; 9 bases are a match to TRBD1. With V trimmed by 7 bases and J by 4 bases, 8 bases remained unmatched. The CDR3 runs to 15 residues. Per the germline V gene, CDR1 is SGHVS and CDR2 is FNYEAQ. CDR3 sequence reads: CASTNGTGRNQPQHF. The CDR3 region has the DNA TGTGCCAGCACCAACGGGACAGGGAGGAATCAGCCCCAGCATTTT.

This clone was observed a handful of times. This chain connects TRBV27 to TRBJ2-3; TRBD2 aligns across 8 bases. Trimming removed 6 bases from V and 5 bases from J; junction bases left unmatched: 10. CDR3 length: 15 amino acids. CDR1 is MNHEY and CDR2 is SMNVEV in the germline V gene (reference sequence). The DNA for the CDR3 is TGTGCCAGCAGCTCCGGGACTAGTTATAAAGATACGCAGTATTTT. Translated: CASSSGTSYKDTQYF.

The rearrangement links TRBV11-2 to TRBJ2-7, with 9 bases lining up with TRBD2. Germline V lookup: CDR1 SGHAT, CDR2 FQNNGV. This CDR3 spans 20 amino acids. J lost 6 bases, V lost 0 bases, and 21 bases had no gene match. CDR3 loop: CASSLEGGLRLAEGRFEQYF. For the CDR3, the DNA is TGTGCCAGCAGCTTAGAAGGGGGGTTGAGACTAGCGGAGGGAAGGTTCGAGCAGTACTTC.

This chain uses TRBV6-5 with TRBJ2-2, with TRBD1 matching over 11 bases. The germline V gene encodes CDR1 MNHEY and CDR2 SVGAGI. V lost 2 bases to trimming and J lost 3 bases; unmatched junction nucleotides: 2. There are 16 residues in the CDR3. In DNA, the CDR3 is TGTGCCAGCAGTTACCCGGGACAGGGGGACACCGGGGAGCTGTTTTTT. It translates to CASSYPGQGDTGELFF.

CDR3 sequence reads: CSVVQGGNQPQHF. CDR3 nucleotides: TGCAGCGTTGTGCAAGGGGGCAATCAGCCCCAGCATTTT. This chain uses TRBV29-1 with TRBJ1-5; the D gene is possibly TRBD1 (5 bases). Trimming removed 4 bases from V and 2 bases from J, with 9 bases in between. The length of the CDR3 is 13 residues. Germline V gene data show CDR1 as SQVTM and CDR2 as ANQGSEA. The full variable domain, its missing parts supplied by reference TRBV29-1 and TRBJ1-5, is SAVISQKPSRDICQRGTSLTIQCQVDSQVTMMFWYRQQPGQSLTLIATANQGSEATYESGFVIDKFPISRPNLTFSTLTVSNMSPEDSSIYLCSVVQGGNQPQHFGDGTRLSIL.

This chain uses TRBV5-1 with TRBJ1-4, with TRBD1 matching over 7 bases. The CDR3 is made up of 15 amino acids. The germline V gene encodes CDR1 SGHRS and CDR2 YFSETQ. J gave up 0 bases and V 4 bases, and 3 bases lay outside the gene matches. DNA of the CDR3: TGCGCCAGCAGCGACCAGGGGGCAACTAATGAAAAACTGTTTTTT. Its translation: CASSDQGATNEKLFF.

The sample holds a few counts of this clone. The V gene is TRBV9, the J gene TRBJ1-1; TRBD1 agrees at 8 bases. V lost 0 bases to trimming and J lost 6 bases; unmatched junction nucleotides: 7. Per the germline V gene, CDR1 is SGDLS and CDR2 is YYNGEE. The CDR3 has 15 residues. The DNA for the CDR3 is TGTGCCAGCAGCGTAGGGACAGGGAATTTTGCTGAAGCTTTCTTT. Its protein is CASSVGTGNFAEAFF.

The rearrangement joins TRBV2 to TRBJ2-7, with 7 bases matching TRBD1. CDR1 and CDR2 (germline): SNHLY, FYNNEI. Trimming took 6 bases from V and 4 from J; bases not matched to a gene: 9. The CDR3 has 14 amino acids. CDR3 in amino acids: CASRGQAFGYEQYF. Written as DNA, the CDR3 is TGTGCCAGCAGAGGACAGGCCTTCGGGTACGAGCAGTACTTC.

The chain has TRBV19 and TRBJ2-3, with 10 bases matching TRBD2. Looked up from germline, CDR1 is LNHDA and CDR2 is SQIVND (reference sequence). The CDR3 is 15 amino acids. The J segment lost 2 bases and the V segment lost 10 bases, leaving 9 bases of the junction unmatched. CDR3 protein: CATTASGGNTDTQYF. The CDR3 nucleotides are TGTGCCACCACCGCTAGCGGGGGCAACACAGATACGCAGTATTTT. Drawing the rest from reference TRBV19 and TRBJ2-3, the complete variable domain is DGGITQSPKYLFRKEGQNVTLSCEQNLNHDAMYWYRQDPGQGLRLIYYSQIVNDFQKGDIAEGYSVSREKKESFPLTVTSAQKNPTAFYLCATTASGGNTDTQYFGPGTRLTVL.

The chain recombines TRBV18 with TRBJ2-7; 7 positions match TRBD2. The CDR3 is 16 amino acids. The trim removed 1 base at V and 2 bases at J, leaving 8 bases unmatched. The germline gives CDR1 KGHSH, CDR2 LQKENI. In DNA form, the CDR3 reads TGTGCCAGCTCACCACTAGCGGGTCGGGGGACCTACGAGCAGTACTTC. Its translation is CASSPLAGRGTYEQYF.

This rearrangement joins TRBV28 to TRBJ2-7; 7 bases are a match to TRBD2. This CDR3 is built from 15 residues. Germline CDR1 and CDR2: MDHEN and SYDVKM. V gave up 5 bases and J gave up 1 base; unmatched junction bases: 8. CDR3 sequence (DNA): TGTGCCAGCAGTCCCCCCGCCGGGAGGTCCTACGAGCAGTACTTC. Protein product: CASSPPAGRSYEQYF.

The J gene is TRBJ2-3, the V gene TRBV7-8, with 11 bases matching TRBD2. CDR3 length equals 16 residues. Germline CDR1 reads SGHVS; CDR2 reads FQNEAQ. V lost 5 bases, J lost 3 bases, and 7 bases stayed unmatched. The CDR3 region has the DNA TGTGCCAGCAGCCCCCAAACTAGCGGGAGTACAGATACGCAGTATTTT. It yields the protein CASSPQTSGSTDTQYF.

This clone was detected a few times. An end of the junction does not agree with germline; a read error may underlie this. This chain uses TRBV7-7 with TRBJ2-1; 11 nucleotides agree with TRBD2. The CDR3 length is 13 residues. Germline V gene data show CDR1 as SSHAT and CDR2 as FNYEAQ (reference sequence). The chain's CDR3 is CASSLAGGAEQFF. DNA for the CDR3: TGTGCTAGCAGCTTAGCGGGAGGGGCTGAGCAGTTCTTC.

This clone was observed a few times. This rearrangement joins TRBV21-1 to TRBJ2-5; the table's D gene call, TRBD2, was not cross checked with the DNA. TRBV21-1 is reported as a pseudogene. This CDR3 spans 10 amino acids. Here the CDR3 reads CGPGNETQYF. In nucleotides, the CDR3 is TGTGGCCCGGGAAATGAGACCCAGTACTTC.

The chain combines TRBV18 with TRBJ2-7; the D is unclear. V lost 1 base and J lost 7, with 5 bases in between. The germline CDR1 and CDR2 sequences are KGHSH and LQKENI. The CDR3 sequence is 11 residues long. CDR3 amino acids: CASSPLQEQYF. Written as DNA, the CDR3 is TGTGCCAGCTCACCACTCCAAGAGCAGTACTTC.

CDR3 protein: CASRQTSGSDTQYF. The CDR3 DNA sequence: TGTGCCAGCAGACAGACTAGTGGGTCAGATACGCAGTATTTT. The chain is built from TRBV7-8 and TRBJ2-3, with D perhaps matching TRBD2 (6 bases). The CDR3 is 14 residues long. Germline V gene data show CDR1 as SGHVS and CDR2 as FQNEAQ. V lost 6 bases and J 4 bases, leaving 14 bases between the germline ends.

This clone was seen more than once but under ten times. J is TRBJ1-2 and V is TRBV5-4; tentative D call: TRBD1 (6 bases). Germline V gene lookup returns CDR1 SGHNT and CDR2 YYREEE (reference sequence). V was shortened by 5 bases and J by 5 bases, with 13 bases between the two germline ends. This CDR3 is 13 amino acids long. For the CDR3, the DNA is TGTGCCAGCAGACAACAGGGCCATTATGGCTACACCTTC. It encodes CASRQQGHYGYTF.

This clone was counted only a few times. CDR3 DNA: TGCGCCAGCAGCCGCGATCCGGGACAGGGGAGCGATGGCTACACCTTC. Its translation: CASSRDPGQGSDGYTF. V is TRBV4-3 and J is TRBJ1-2, with 10 bases that match TRBD1. There are 16 residues in the CDR3. CDR1 and CDR2 (germline): LGHNA, YSLEER. Losses at the gene ends were 4 bases for V and 6 bases for J; bases not matched to a gene: 11.

The rearrangement uses TRBV28 and TRBJ1-2; weak D call: TRBD1 (6 bases). The CDR3 has 14 residues. Trimming took off 5 bases at V and 4 bases at J, with 14 bases between the two ends. The germline gives CDR1 MDHEN, CDR2 SYDVKM. Here the CDR3 reads CASSLTGPPYGYTF. DNA for the CDR3: TGTGCCAGCAGTCTAACAGGGCCCCCCTATGGCTACACCTTC.

The chain links TRBV25-1 to TRBJ2-1; TRBD2 matches at 13 bases. The germline V gene encodes CDR1 MGHDK and CDR2 SYGVNS. Trimming cost V 4 bases and J 3 bases; bases outside gene matches: 3. This CDR3 has 16 residues. In DNA, the CDR3 is TGTGCCAGCAGTGTACGGACTAGCGGGAGCTACAATGAGCAGTTCTTC. The encoded protein is CASSVRTSGSYNEQFF. Full variable domain (rest looked up from reference TRBV25-1 and TRBJ2-1): EADIYQTPRYLVIGTGKKITLECSQTMGHDKMYWYQQDPGMELHLIHYSYGVNSTEKGDLSSESTVSRIRTEHFPLTLESARPSHTSQYLCASSVRTSGSYNEQFFGPGTRLTVL.

There are many counts of this clone. This chain links TRBV4-3 with TRBJ1-6; 10 nucleotides align to TRBD1. Trimming cost V 1 base and J 10 bases; bases outside gene matches: 10. This CDR3 is 17 amino acids long. Germline V CDR1 and CDR2: LGHNA, YSLEER. CDR3 sequence (DNA): TGCGCCAGCAGCCAAGGGACAGGGGGGGGGATAGGATCACCCCTCCACTTT. Its protein product is CASSQGTGGGIGSPLHF.

The chain employs TRBV30 and TRBJ2-7, with D tentatively TRBD2 (6 bases). Germline-derived CDR1 and CDR2 are GTSNPN and SVGIG (reference sequence). With 4 bases removed from V and 0 bases from J, the gap between germline ends came to 19 bases. The CDR3 is 16 residues long. CDR3 DNA sequence: TGTGCCTGGACCTCCCGCCGTGGCGGGGCCTCCTACGAGCAGTACTTC. Its protein product is CAWTSRRGGASYEQYF.

The V and J genes are TRBV7-9 and TRBJ1-3, with 9 bases matching TRBD1. Unmatched junction bases numbered 9, after V lost 7 bases and J lost 8 bases. This CDR3 is built from 14 residues. Germline V lookup: CDR1 SEHNR, CDR2 FQNEAQ (reference sequence). CDR3 amino acids: CASNPGTGRDTIYF. The CDR3 DNA sequence: TGTGCCAGCAACCCCGGGACAGGGAGAGACACCATATATTTT.

V and J are TRBV25-1 and TRBJ2-7; D might be TRBD2 (5 bases). V was cut by 3 bases and J by 5 bases, with 14 bases left in between. Germline V CDR1 and CDR2: MGHDK, SYGVNS. This CDR3 is 14 amino acids long. The CDR3 loop reads CASSEILGLNEQYF. The CDR3 coding sequence is TGTGCCAGCAGTGAGATACTAGGACTTAACGAGCAGTACTTC.

Only a few counts were recorded for this clone. The V gene is TRBV14, the J gene TRBJ2-2, with TRBD1 matching 7 bases. The CDR3 loop spans 15 amino acids. The J segment lost 5 bases and the V segment lost 1 base, leaving 4 bases of the junction unmatched. The germline V gene has CDR1 SGHDN and CDR2 FVKESK. The CDR3 sequence: CASSQGGGRTGELFF. The CDR3, as DNA: TGTGCCAGCAGCCAAGGAGGGGGCCGAACCGGGGAGCTGTTTTTT.